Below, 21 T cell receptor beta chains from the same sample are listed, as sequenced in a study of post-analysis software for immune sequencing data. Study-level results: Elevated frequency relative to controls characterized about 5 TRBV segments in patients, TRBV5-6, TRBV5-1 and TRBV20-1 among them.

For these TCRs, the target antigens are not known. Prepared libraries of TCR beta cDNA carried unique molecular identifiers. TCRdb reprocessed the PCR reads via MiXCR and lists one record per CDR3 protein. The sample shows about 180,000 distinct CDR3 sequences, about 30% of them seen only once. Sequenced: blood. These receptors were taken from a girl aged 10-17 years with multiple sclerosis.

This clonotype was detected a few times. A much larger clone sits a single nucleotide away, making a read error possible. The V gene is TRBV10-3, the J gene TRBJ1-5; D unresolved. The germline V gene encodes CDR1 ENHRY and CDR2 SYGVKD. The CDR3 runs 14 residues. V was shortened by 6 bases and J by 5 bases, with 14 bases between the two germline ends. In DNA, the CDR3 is TGTGCCATCAGGGACGGCTTGGACCATCAGCCCCAGCATTTT. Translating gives CAIRDGLDHQPQHF.

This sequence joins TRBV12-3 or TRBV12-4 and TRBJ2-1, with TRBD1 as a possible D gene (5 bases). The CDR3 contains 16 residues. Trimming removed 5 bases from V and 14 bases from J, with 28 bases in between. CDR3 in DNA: TGTGCCAGCAGTCTCCCCCCGACAGAATCTTTCTACAATGAGTTCTTC. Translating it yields CASSLPPTESFYNEFF.

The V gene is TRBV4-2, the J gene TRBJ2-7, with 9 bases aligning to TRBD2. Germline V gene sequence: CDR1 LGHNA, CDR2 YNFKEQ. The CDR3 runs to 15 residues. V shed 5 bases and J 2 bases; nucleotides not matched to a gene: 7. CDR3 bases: TGTGCCAGCAGCGCGGGGGGGTTAATCCCCTACGAGCAGTACTTC. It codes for CASSAGGLIPYEQYF.

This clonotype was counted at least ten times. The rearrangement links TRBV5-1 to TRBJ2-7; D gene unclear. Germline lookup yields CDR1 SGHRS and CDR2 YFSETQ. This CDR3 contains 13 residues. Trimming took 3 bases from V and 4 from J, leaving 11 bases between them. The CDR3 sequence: CASSYGRVYEQYF. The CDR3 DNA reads TGCGCCAGCAGCTACGGACGGGTTTACGAGCAGTACTTC.

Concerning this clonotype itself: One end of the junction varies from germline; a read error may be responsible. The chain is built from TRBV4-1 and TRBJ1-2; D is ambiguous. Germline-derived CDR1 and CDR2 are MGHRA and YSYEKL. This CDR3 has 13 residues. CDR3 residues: CANSQDPERGYTF. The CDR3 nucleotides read TGCGCCAACAGCCAAGATCCAGAACGGGGCTACACCTTC.

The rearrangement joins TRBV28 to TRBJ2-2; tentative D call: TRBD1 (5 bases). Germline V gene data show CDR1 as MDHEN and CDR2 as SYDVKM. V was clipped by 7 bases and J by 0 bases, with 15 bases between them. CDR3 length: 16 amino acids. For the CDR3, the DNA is TGTGCCAGCATCACAAGTGGGGCGGCGAACACCGGGGAGCTGTTTTTT. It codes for CASITSGAANTGELFF.

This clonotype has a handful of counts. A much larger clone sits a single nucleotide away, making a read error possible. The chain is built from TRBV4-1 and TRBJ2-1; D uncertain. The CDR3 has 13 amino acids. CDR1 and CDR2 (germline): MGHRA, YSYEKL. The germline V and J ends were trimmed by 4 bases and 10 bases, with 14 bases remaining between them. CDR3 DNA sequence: TGCGCCAGCAGCCCTCGAGCACGTACGGAGCAGTTCTTC. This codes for CASSPRARTEQFF.

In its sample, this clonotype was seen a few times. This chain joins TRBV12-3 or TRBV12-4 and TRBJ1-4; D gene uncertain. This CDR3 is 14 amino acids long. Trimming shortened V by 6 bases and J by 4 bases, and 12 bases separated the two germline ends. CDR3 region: CASRGDGHNEKLFF. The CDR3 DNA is TGTGCCAGCAGAGGCGACGGTCATAATGAAAAACTGTTTTTT.

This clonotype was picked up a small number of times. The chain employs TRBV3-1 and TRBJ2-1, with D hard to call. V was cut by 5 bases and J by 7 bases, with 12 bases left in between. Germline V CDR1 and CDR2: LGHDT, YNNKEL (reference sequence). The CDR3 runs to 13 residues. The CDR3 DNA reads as TGTGCCAGCAGCTCCTCCCGCTTGAATGAGCAGTTCTTC. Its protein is CASSSSRLNEQFF.

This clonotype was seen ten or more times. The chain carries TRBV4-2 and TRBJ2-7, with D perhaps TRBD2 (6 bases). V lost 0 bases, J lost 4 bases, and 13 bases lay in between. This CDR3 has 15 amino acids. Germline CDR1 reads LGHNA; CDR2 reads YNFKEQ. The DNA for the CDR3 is TGTGCCAGCAGCCAAGAATGGGGTGGGGGGTACGAGCAGTACTTC. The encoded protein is CASSQEWGGGYEQYF.

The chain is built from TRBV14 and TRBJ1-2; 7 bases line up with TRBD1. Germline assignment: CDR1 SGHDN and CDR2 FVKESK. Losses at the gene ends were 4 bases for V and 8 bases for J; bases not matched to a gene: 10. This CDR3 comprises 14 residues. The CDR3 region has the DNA TGTGCCAGCAGCCTTAGGGACAGCCGACAGGGCTACACCTTC. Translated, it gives CASSLRDSRQGYTF.

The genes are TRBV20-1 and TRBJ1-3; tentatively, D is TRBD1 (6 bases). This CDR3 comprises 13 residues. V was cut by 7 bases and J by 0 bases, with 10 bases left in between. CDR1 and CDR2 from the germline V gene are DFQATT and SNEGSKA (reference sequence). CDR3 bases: TGCAGTGTAGGACAGAACTCTGGAAACACCATATATTTT. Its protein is CSVGQNSGNTIYF.

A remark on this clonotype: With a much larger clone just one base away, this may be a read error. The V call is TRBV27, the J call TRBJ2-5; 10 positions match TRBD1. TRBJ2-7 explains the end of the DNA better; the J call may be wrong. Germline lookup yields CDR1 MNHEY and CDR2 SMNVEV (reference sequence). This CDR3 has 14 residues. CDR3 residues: CTSSFGTGVYEQYF. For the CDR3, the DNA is TGTACCAGCAGTTTCGGGACAGGGGTCTACGAGCAGTACTTC.

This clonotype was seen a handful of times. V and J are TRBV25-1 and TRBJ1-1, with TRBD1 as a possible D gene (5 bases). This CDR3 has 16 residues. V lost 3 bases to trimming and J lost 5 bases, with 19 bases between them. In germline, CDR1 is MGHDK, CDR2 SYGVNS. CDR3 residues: CASSDLSPGRRTEAFF. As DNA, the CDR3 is TGTGCCAGCAGTGACCTGTCTCCGGGGCGTCGTACTGAAGCTTTCTTT.

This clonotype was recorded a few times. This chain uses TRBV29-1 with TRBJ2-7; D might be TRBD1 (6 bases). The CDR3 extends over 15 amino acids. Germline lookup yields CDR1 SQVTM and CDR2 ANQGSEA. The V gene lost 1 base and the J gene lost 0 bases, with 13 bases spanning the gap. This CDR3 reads CSVEVPRTVSYEQYF. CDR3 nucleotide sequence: TGCAGCGTTGAAGTCCCCCGGACAGTCTCCTACGAGCAGTACTTC.

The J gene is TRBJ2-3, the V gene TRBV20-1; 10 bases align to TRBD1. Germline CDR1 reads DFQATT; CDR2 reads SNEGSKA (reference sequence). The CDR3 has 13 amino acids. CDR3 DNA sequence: TGCAGCGAAGGGACAGGGGATACAGATACGCAGTATTTT. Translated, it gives CSEGTGDTDTQYF.

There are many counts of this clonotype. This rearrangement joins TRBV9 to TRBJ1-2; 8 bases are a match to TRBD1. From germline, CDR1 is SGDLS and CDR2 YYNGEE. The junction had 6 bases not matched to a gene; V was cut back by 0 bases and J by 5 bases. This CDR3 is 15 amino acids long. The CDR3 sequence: CASSVAPDRGYGYTF. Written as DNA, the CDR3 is TGTGCCAGCAGCGTAGCTCCCGACAGGGGATATGGCTACACCTTC. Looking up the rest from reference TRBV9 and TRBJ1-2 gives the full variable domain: DSGVTQTPKHLITATGQRVTLRCSPRSGDLSVYWYQQSLDQGLQFLIQYYNGEERAKGNILERFSAQQFPDLHSELNLSSLELGDSALYFCASSVAPDRGYGYTFGSGTRLTVV.

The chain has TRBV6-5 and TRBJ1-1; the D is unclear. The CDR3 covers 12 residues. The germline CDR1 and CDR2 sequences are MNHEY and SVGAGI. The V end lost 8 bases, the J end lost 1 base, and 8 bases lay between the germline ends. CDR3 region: CASSAGNTEAFF. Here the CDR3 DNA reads TGTGCCAGCTCCGCGGGGAACACTGAAGCTTTCTTT.

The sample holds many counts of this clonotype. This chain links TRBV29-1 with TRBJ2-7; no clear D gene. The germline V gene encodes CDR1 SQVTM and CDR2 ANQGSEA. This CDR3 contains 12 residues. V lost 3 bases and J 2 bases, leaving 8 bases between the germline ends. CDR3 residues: CSVEKQPYEQYF. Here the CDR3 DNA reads TGCAGCGTTGAGAAGCAGCCCTACGAGCAGTACTTC.

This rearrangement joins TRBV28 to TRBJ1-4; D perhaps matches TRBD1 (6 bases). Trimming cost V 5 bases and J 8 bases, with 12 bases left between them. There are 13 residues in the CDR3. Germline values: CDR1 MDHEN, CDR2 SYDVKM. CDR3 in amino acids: CASSEGGGEKLFF. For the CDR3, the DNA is TGTGCCAGCAGTGAAGGGGGAGGCGAAAAACTGTTTTTT.

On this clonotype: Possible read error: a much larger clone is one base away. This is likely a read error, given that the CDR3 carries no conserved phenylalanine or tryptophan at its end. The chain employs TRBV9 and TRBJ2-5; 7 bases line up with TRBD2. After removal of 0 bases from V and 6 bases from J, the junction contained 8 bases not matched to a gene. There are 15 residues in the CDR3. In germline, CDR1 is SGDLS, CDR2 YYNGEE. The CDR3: CASSVEEGGPQTQYL. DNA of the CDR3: TGTGCCAGCAGCGTAGAAGAGGGAGGGCCACAGACCCAGTACTTA.